A selection of T cell receptor beta chains follows, all from one sample in a study of blood T cell repertoires in COVID-19. Sequencing used immunoSEQ multiplex PCR; TCRdb keeps in-frame clones, though not all of them. The table lists roughly 70,000 clones, more than 70% of them singletons. The specimen sequenced was peripheral blood. All receptors come from a human donor in a cohort sampled during active COVID-19. Both conserved end residues are part of each CDR3. D genes are given only for firm matches. Where a row states a size, it is once, few, many or the class of an expanded clone; other rows omit it.

clone size: NA
D gene: NA
J gene: TRBJ2-4
V gene: TRBV27
CDR3 protein: CASTSLRGRNIQYF
CDR3 DNA: TGTGCCAGCACCTCCCTCCGGGGGAGAAACATTCAGTACTTC

clone size: NA
D gene: NA
J gene: TRBJ2-1
V gene: TRBV11-3
CDR3 protein: CASQEGFYNEQFF
CDR3 DNA: TGTGCCAGCCAGGAGGGATTTTACAATGAGCAGTTCTTC

clone size: few
D gene: NA
J gene: TRBJ2-3
V gene: TRBV2
CDR3 protein: CASSEAGYTQYF
CDR3 DNA: TGTGCCAGCAGTGAGGCGGGGTATACGCAGTATTTT

clone size: NA
D gene: NA
J gene: TRBJ1-6
V gene: TRBV11-2
CDR3 protein: CASSFGGAGRIHSPLHF
CDR3 DNA: TGTGCCAGCAGCTTCGGGGGGGCTGGACGAATACATTCACCCCTCCACTTT

clone size: once
D gene: NA
J gene: TRBJ2-1
V gene: TRBV19
CDR3 protein: CASSMTGEGGNEQFF
CDR3 DNA: TGTGCCAGTAGTATGACTGGTGAAGGTGGCAATGAGCAGTTCTTC

clone size: NA
D gene: NA
J gene: TRBJ2-3
V gene: TRBV2
CDR3 protein: CASSREGQPDTQYF
CDR3 DNA: TGTGCCAGCAGCCGCGAAGGACAGCCAGATACGCAGTATTTT

clone size: NA
D gene: NA
J gene: TRBJ1-6
V gene: TRBV10-3
CDR3 protein: CAISESIHREGSPLHF
CDR3 DNA: TGTGCCATCAGTGAGTCGATACACAGGGAGGGTTCACCCCTCCACTTT

clone size: NA
D gene: TRBD2
J gene: TRBJ2-3
V gene: TRBV7-2
CDR3 protein: CASSFLTSGRGTQYF
CDR3 DNA: TGTGCCAGCAGCTTCCTGACTAGCGGGAGAGGTACGCAGTATTTT

clone size: few
D gene: NA
J gene: TRBJ2-2
V gene: TRBV10-1
CDR3 protein: CASSDSGNTGELFF
CDR3 DNA: TGCGCCAGCAGTGACAGCGGTAACACCGGGGAGCTGTTTTTT

clone size: NA
D gene: NA
J gene: TRBJ2-3
V gene: TRBV15
CDR3 protein: CATSRGGGLTDTQYF
CDR3 DNA: TGTGCCACCAGCAGAGGTGGGGGCCTCACAGATACGCAGTATTTT

clone size: once
D gene: NA
J gene: TRBJ1-3
V gene: TRBV4-1
CDR3 protein: CASSQETSSGNTIYF
CDR3 DNA: TGCGCCAGCAGCCAAGAAACAAGCTCTGGAAACACCATATATTTT

clone size: few
D gene: NA
J gene: TRBJ1-1
V gene: TRBV12-3/TRBV12-4
CDR3 protein: CASSLWPEEAFF
CDR3 DNA: TGTGCCAGCAGTTTATGGCCAGAAGAAGCTTTCTTT

clone size: NA
D gene: TRBD2
J gene: TRBJ2-1
V gene: TRBV5-1
CDR3 protein: CASSEGRLAGSLSYNEQFF
CDR3 DNA: TGCGCCAGCAGCGAAGGTCGACTAGCGGGATCCCTCTCCTACAATGAGCAGTTCTTC

clone size: once
D gene: TRBD1
J gene: TRBJ2-3
V gene: TRBV15
CDR3 protein: CATSSPSWRRGTTDTQYF
CDR3 DNA: TGTGCCACCAGCAGCCCCAGCTGGCGCAGGGGGACGACAGATACGCAGTATTTT

clone size: NA
D gene: NA
J gene: TRBJ1-6
V gene: TRBV27
CDR3 protein: CASSSFTDGNLHF
CDR3 DNA: TGTGCCAGCAGTTCCTTTACTGACGGGAATCTCCACTTT

clone size: NA
D gene: NA
J gene: TRBJ1-4
V gene: TRBV5-4
CDR3 protein: CASSSRQNEKLFF
CDR3 DNA: TGTGCCAGCAGCAGCCGACAGAATGAAAAACTGTTTTTT

clone size: NA
D gene: TRBD2
J gene: TRBJ2-2
V gene: TRBV7-2
CDR3 protein: CASSRDYLNTGELFF
CDR3 DNA: TGTGCCAGCAGCCGGGACTACCTCAACACCGGGGAGCTGTTTTTT

clone size: NA
D gene: TRBD1
J gene: TRBJ1-2
V gene: TRBV4-1
CDR3 protein: CASSSSQGPHYGYTF
CDR3 DNA: TGCGCCAGCAGCTCCTCACAGGGGCCTCACTATGGCTACACCTTC

clone size: NA
D gene: NA
J gene: TRBJ2-1
V gene: TRBV12-3/TRBV12-4
CDR3 protein: CASSLEGQEQFF
CDR3 DNA: TGTGCCAGCAGTTTGGAGGGCCAAGAGCAGTTCTTC

clone size: NA
D gene: TRBD1
J gene: TRBJ2-2
V gene: TRBV7-9
CDR3 protein: CASSQGTGTNTGELFF
CDR3 DNA: TGTGCCAGCAGCCAAGGGACAGGGACGAACACCGGGGAGCTGTTTTTT

clone size: NA
D gene: NA
J gene: TRBJ1-6
V gene: TRBV27
CDR3 protein: CARGGPQNENSPLHF
CDR3 DNA: TGTGCCAGGGGGGGGCCCCAAAACGAAAATTCACCCCTCCACTTT

clone size: NA
D gene: TRBD1
J gene: TRBJ2-2
V gene: TRBV7-3
CDR3 protein: CASSSDRDPTGELFF
CDR3 DNA: TGTGCCAGCAGCTCGGACAGGGACCCCACCGGGGAGCTGTTTTTT

clone size: NA
D gene: TRBD2
J gene: TRBJ2-1
V gene: TRBV7-9
CDR3 protein: CASSPTWREHNEQFF
CDR3 DNA: TGTGCCAGCAGCCCTACATGGCGGGAGCACAATGAGCAGTTCTTC

clone size: NA
D gene: NA
J gene: TRBJ2-3
V gene: TRBV4-1
CDR3 protein: CAGSTGVSTDTQYF
CDR3 DNA: TGCGCCGGTTCCACCGGGGTTAGCACAGATACGCAGTATTTT

clone size: NA
D gene: NA
J gene: TRBJ2-3
V gene: TRBV5-4
CDR3 protein: CAVLEVSGRPDTQYF
CDR3 DNA: TGTGCCGTCCTGGAGGTGAGCGGACGTCCAGATACGCAGTATTTT

clone size: NA
D gene: TRBD2
J gene: TRBJ2-1
V gene: TRBV27
CDR3 protein: CASSPWVAGGLNNEQFF
CDR3 DNA: TGTGCCAGCAGTCCTTGGGTAGCGGGAGGCCTGAACAATGAGCAGTTCTTC

clone size: NA
D gene: TRBD2
J gene: TRBJ2-1
V gene: TRBV9
CDR3 protein: CASSSNSGTHNEQFF
CDR3 DNA: TGTGCCAGCAGCTCCAATAGCGGGACTCACAATGAGCAGTTCTTC

clone size: once
D gene: TRBD1
J gene: TRBJ2-5
V gene: TRBV5-4
CDR3 protein: CASSPGQGWEETQYF
CDR3 DNA: TGTGCCAGCAGCCCCGGACAGGGGTGGGAAGAGACCCAGTACTTC

clone size: NA
D gene: TRBD1
J gene: TRBJ1-1
V gene: TRBV5-4
CDR3 protein: CASSLGGRQGNTEAFF
CDR3 DNA: TGTGCCAGCAGCTTGGGGGGTAGACAGGGGAACACTGAAGCTTTCTTT

clone size: once
D gene: TRBD2
J gene: TRBJ2-7
V gene: TRBV7-9
CDR3 protein: CASSLIASGDGEQYF
CDR3 DNA: TGTGCCAGCAGCTTAATTGCTAGCGGTGATGGCGAGCAGTACTTC

clone size: NA
D gene: TRBD2
J gene: TRBJ2-3
V gene: TRBV29-1
CDR3 protein: CSVQLIKTSGRANTDTQYF
CDR3 DNA: TGCAGCGTTCAGTTGATTAAGACTAGCGGGAGGGCCAACACAGATACGCAGTATTTT

clone size: NA
D gene: NA
J gene: TRBJ1-2
V gene: TRBV19
CDR3 protein: CASSINSEGYGYTF
CDR3 DNA: TGTGCCAGTAGTATAAATAGTGAGGGCTATGGCTACACCTTC

clone size: NA
D gene: NA
J gene: TRBJ1-1
V gene: TRBV7-3
CDR3 protein: CASSSQPLEENTEAFF
CDR3 DNA: TGTGCCAGCAGCTCCCAACCCTTAGAGGAGAACACTGAAGCTTTCTTT

clone size: NA
D gene: NA
J gene: TRBJ1-5
V gene: TRBV19
CDR3 protein: CASSNFQGGIGNQPQHF
CDR3 DNA: TGTGCCAGTAGTAACTTTCAGGGTGGGATCGGCAATCAGCCCCAGCATTTT

clone size: NA
D gene: TRBD2
J gene: TRBJ2-3
V gene: TRBV27
CDR3 protein: CASSSVAGAEPDTQYF
CDR3 DNA: TGTGCCAGCAGTTCGGTAGCGGGAGCGGAACCAGATACGCAGTATTTT

clone size: NA
D gene: TRBD1
J gene: TRBJ2-3
V gene: TRBV5-5
CDR3 protein: CASSRTGERTDTQYF
CDR3 DNA: TGTGCCAGCAGCCGGACAGGGGAAAGGACAGATACGCAGTATTTT

clone size: NA
D gene: NA
J gene: TRBJ2-7
V gene: TRBV19
CDR3 protein: CASSRQGSVGYEQYF
CDR3 DNA: TGTGCCAGTAGTCGCCAGGGTTCGGTCGGCTACGAGCAGTACTTC

clone size: NA
D gene: NA
J gene: TRBJ1-4
V gene: TRBV4-1
CDR3 protein: CASSTGPRWEKLFF
CDR3 DNA: TGCGCCAGCTCTACAGGTCCCAGGTGGGAAAAACTGTTTTTT

clone size: NA
D gene: TRBD1
J gene: TRBJ2-7
V gene: TRBV12-3/TRBV12-4
CDR3 protein: CASTPGQTYEQYF
CDR3 DNA: TGTGCCAGCACCCCGGGACAGACCTACGAGCAGTACTTC

clone size: once
D gene: TRBD1
J gene: TRBJ1-2
V gene: TRBV28
CDR3 protein: CASSSGQGGGYTF
CDR3 DNA: TGTGCCAGCAGCTCGGGACAGGGCGGTGGCTACACCTTC

clone size: NA
D gene: NA
J gene: TRBJ2-3
V gene: TRBV15
CDR3 protein: CATSRLVSGEADTQYF
CDR3 DNA: TGTGCCACCAGCAGACTTGTATCGGGGGAAGCAGATACGCAGTATTTT

clone size: NA
D gene: TRBD2
J gene: TRBJ2-1
V gene: TRBV6-1
CDR3 protein: CASSETSGSHFAFF
CDR3 DNA: TGTGCCAGCAGTGAGACTAGCGGGAGCCACTTTGCCTTCTTC

clone size: NA
D gene: NA
J gene: TRBJ1-3
V gene: TRBV7-9
CDR3 protein: CASGSGAGNTIYF
CDR3 DNA: TGTGCCAGCGGGAGCGGGGCTGGAAACACCATATATTTT

clone size: once
D gene: NA
J gene: TRBJ1-4
V gene: TRBV3-1/TRBV3-2
CDR3 protein: CASSQGKGAGEKLFF
CDR3 DNA: TGTGCCAGCAGCCAAGGCAAAGGGGCAGGTGAAAAACTGTTTTTT

clone size: NA
D gene: NA
J gene: TRBJ2-1
V gene: TRBV5-6
CDR3 protein: CASSLWRSGSYNEQFF
CDR3 DNA: TGTGCCAGCAGCTTGTGGAGGAGCGGATCATACAATGAGCAGTTCTTC

clone size: NA
D gene: NA
J gene: TRBJ2-1
V gene: TRBV2
CDR3 protein: CASTEILGSYNEQFF
CDR3 DNA: TGTGCCAGCACCGAGATACTCGGTTCCTACAATGAGCAGTTCTTC

clone size: NA
D gene: TRBD1
J gene: TRBJ2-2
V gene: TRBV5-1
CDR3 protein: CASSFGQGISGELFF
CDR3 DNA: TGCGCCAGCAGCTTCGGACAGGGAATTTCCGGGGAGCTGTTTTTT

clone size: NA
D gene: TRBD1
J gene: TRBJ1-2
V gene: TRBV4-1
CDR3 protein: CASSPTGTGSGYTF
CDR3 DNA: TGCGCCAGCAGTCCGACAGGGACGGGTTCTGGCTACACCTTC

clone size: NA
D gene: TRBD2
J gene: TRBJ2-3
V gene: TRBV6-6
CDR3 protein: CASSYSAGVDTDTQYF
CDR3 DNA: TGTGCCAGCAGTTACTCGGCGGGAGTGGACACAGATACGCAGTATTTT

clone size: NA
D gene: NA
J gene: TRBJ2-1
V gene: TRBV15
CDR3 protein: CATSRDLVSRYEQFF
CDR3 DNA: TGTGCCACCAGCAGAGATCTAGTTAGCCGCTATGAGCAGTTCTTC

clone size: NA
D gene: NA
J gene: TRBJ2-7
V gene: TRBV27
CDR3 protein: CASSLREALFEQYF
CDR3 DNA: TGTGCCAGCAGTTTGCGGGAAGCCCTCTTCGAGCAGTACTTC

clone size: few
D gene: NA
J gene: TRBJ1-1
V gene: TRBV20-1
CDR3 protein: CSVPGAFF
CDR3 DNA: TGCAGTGTGCCGGGAGCTTTCTTT

clone size: NA
D gene: NA
J gene: TRBJ2-4
V gene: TRBV5-8
CDR3 protein: CASSFPGIAKNIQYF
CDR3 DNA: TGTGCCAGCAGCTTTCCAGGGATAGCCAAAAACATTCAGTACTTC

clone size: NA
D gene: NA
J gene: TRBJ1-6
V gene: TRBV13
CDR3 protein: CASSLGPSAGSPLHF
CDR3 DNA: TGTGCCAGCAGCTTAGGACCGTCGGCGGGTTCACCCCTCCACTTT

clone size: NA
D gene: TRBD1
J gene: TRBJ1-1
V gene: TRBV6-5
CDR3 protein: CASSRTGVGTEAFF
CDR3 DNA: TGTGCCAGCAGTCGGACAGGGGTCGGCACTGAAGCTTTCTTT

clone size: few
D gene: NA
J gene: TRBJ1-5
V gene: TRBV9
CDR3 protein: CASSVAPGAQPQHF
CDR3 DNA: TGTGCCAGCAGCGTAGCGCCAGGGGCTCAGCCCCAGCATTTT

clone size: NA
D gene: NA
J gene: TRBJ2-7
V gene: TRBV20-1
CDR3 protein: CIVRGYEQYF
CDR3 DNA: TGCATCGTTCGGGGCTACGAGCAGTACTTC

clone size: NA
D gene: TRBD2
J gene: TRBJ2-5
V gene: TRBV5-1
CDR3 protein: CASSLSGEETQYF
CDR3 DNA: TGCGCCAGCAGCTTGAGCGGGGAAGAGACCCAGTACTTC

clone size: NA
D gene: TRBD2
J gene: TRBJ2-2
V gene: TRBV15
CDR3 protein: CATSSGLGHTGELFF
CDR3 DNA: TGTGCCACCAGCAGTGGACTAGGACACACCGGGGAGCTGTTTTTT